What follows describes a single TCR beta chain. As yet, its antigen is unknown. These data originate in a study of CXCR3-negative and CXCR3-positive naive CD8 T cells. General study results and limits: Sequencing showed both naive subsets with comparably high diversity, and memory CD8+ cells much lower. CXCR3-negative and CXCR3-positive naive cells shared comparable TRBV-TRBJ usage, but memory cells did not. Greater hydrophobicity was found in TRB CDR3s of CXCR3-positive naive cells than of CXCR3-negative naive cells.

UMI-tagged TRB cDNA libraries were built via 5' RACE. With the 5' RACE reads reprocessed, TCRdb shows one record per CDR3 protein and no DNA. The record lists 90,000 to 150,000 distinct CDR3 sequences, of which the ten most abundant hold just over 0.35%. The CDR3 has 14 amino acids. CDR1 SGHTA and CDR2 FQGNSA come from the germline V gene. The authors gated naive CD8+ T cells as CD45RO-CCR7+CD27+CD95-. The TCR sequence derives from a human donor in good health. Some clones in this sample may be carry-over from other donors' samples. V gene TRBV7-2 combines with J gene TRBJ1-5. Sequencing was carried out using naive CXCR3+ CD8+ T cells from blood. Subset denoted: CD45RO-CCR7+CD27+CD95- naive CD8+ T cells expressing CXCR3 (TNR3+). CDR3 amino acids: CASSLVLAGQPQHF.